The TCR beta chain described here comes from a study of T cells in Graves' hyperthyroidism and ophthalmopathy. Overall study: At initial diagnosis, before any treatment had begun, peripheral blood was obtained. Study-wide results and limits: Before onset, ophthalmopathy was predicted by the model a median around 6 months earlier.

Amplified regions were TCR beta CDR3 sequences from RNA transcripts. An initial round of RT-PCR targeting the TCR CDR3 relied on the HTBI primer set. TCRdb re-called the multiplex PCR reads through MiXCR, storing one row per CDR3 protein. The table has roughly 550,000 distinct CDR3 sequences, roughly a sixth seen once; the top ten hold approximately 30%. Germline trimming cut 5 bases from V and 0 bases from J; bases unmatched to any gene: 9. The length of the CDR3 is 17 residues. Germline CDR1 SEHNR, CDR2 FQNEAQ (reference sequence). Clinical symptoms, serum thyroxine and TRAb, thyroid ultrasound and orbital computed tomography were used for the diagnoses. Details on this clonotype: Its antigen is currently unknown.

This sequence joins TRBV7-9 and TRBJ1-4; the match to TRBD1 covers 7 bases. The origin of this receptor is a woman in her 30s with Graves' ophthalmopathy. The specimen was blood. The CDR3 region has the DNA TGTGCCAGCAGCGACCTTGCAGGGGGACCAACTAATGAAAAACTGTTTTTT. Its translation: CASSDLAGGPTNEKLFF.